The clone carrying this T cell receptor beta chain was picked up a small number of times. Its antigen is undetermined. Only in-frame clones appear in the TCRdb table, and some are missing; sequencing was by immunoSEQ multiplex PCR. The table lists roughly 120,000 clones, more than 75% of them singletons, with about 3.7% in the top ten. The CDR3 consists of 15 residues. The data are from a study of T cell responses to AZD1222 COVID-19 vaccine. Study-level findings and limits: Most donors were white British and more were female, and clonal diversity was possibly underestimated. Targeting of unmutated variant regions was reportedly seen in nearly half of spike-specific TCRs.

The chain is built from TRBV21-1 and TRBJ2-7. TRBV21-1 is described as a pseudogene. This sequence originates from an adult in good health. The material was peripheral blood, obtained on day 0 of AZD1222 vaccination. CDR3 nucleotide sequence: TGTGCCAGCAGCAAAGGTACCATAGGTCCCTACGAGCAGTACTTC. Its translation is CASSKGTIGPYEQYF.